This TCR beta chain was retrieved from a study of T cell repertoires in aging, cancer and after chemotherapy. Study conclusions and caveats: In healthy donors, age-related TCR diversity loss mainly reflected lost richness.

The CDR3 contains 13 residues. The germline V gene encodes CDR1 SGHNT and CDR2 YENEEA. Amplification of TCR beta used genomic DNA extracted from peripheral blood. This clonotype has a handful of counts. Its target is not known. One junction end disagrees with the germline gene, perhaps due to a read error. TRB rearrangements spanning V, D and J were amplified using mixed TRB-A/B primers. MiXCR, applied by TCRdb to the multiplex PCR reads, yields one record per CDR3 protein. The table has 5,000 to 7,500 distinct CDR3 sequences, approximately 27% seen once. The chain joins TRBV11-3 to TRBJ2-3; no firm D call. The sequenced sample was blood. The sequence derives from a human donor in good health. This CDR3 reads CASSHLTTDTQYF. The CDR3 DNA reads TGCGCCAGCAGCCATCTGACCACAGATACGCAGTATTTT. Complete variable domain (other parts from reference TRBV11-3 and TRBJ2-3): EAGVVQSPRYKIIEKKQPVAFWCNPISGHNTLYWYLQNLGQGPELLIRYENEEAVDDSQLPKDRFSAERLKGVDSTLKIQPAELGDSAVYLCASSHLTTDTQYFGPGTRLTVL.